The 30 T cell receptor beta chains in this list originate from one sample, sequenced in a study of shared clonotypes between healthy human individuals. Libraries were prepared by immunoSEQ multiplex PCR; TCRdb keeps only in-frame clonotypes and omits some of them. The profile covers around 990,000 clones, with 70% to 85% appearing a single time and roughly 0.83% taken by the ten largest. The sequenced sample consisted of memory CD4+ T cells from PBMCs. Subset here: CD45RA-negative fraction. Every receptor here comes from a man between 18 and 29 years old in good health. Some clones in this sample may be carry-over from other donors' samples.

This clone was counted a few times. DNA for the CDR3: TGTGCCAGCAGTGTGGGTGCGGTAGTCTACGAGCAGTACTTC. This translates into CASSVGAVVYEQYF. The chain links TRBV2 to TRBJ2-7; D uncertain. CDR3 size: 14 residues. Germline V lookup: CDR1 SNHLY, CDR2 FYNNEI. V shed 4 bases and J shed 3 bases, with 13 bases lying between them.

The chain carries TRBV28 and TRBJ1-2; D not certain. Germline CDR1 MDHEN, CDR2 SYDVKM. CDR3 length: 14 residues. The ends were cut back, 4 bases at V and 4 bases at J, with 13 bases in the middle. The chain's CDR3 is CASSYPHGSYGYTF. The DNA of the CDR3 is TGTGCCAGCAGTTACCCTCATGGGAGCTATGGCTACACCTTC.

The chain couples TRBV7-7 to TRBJ2-1, with 12 nucleotides matching TRBD2. V shed 5 bases and J 7 bases; nucleotides not matched to a gene: 6. The CDR3 contains 15 residues. CDR1 is SSHAT and CDR2 is FNYEAQ in the germline V gene (reference sequence). The CDR3 sequence is CASSPGLAGRNEQFF. The CDR3 coding sequence is TGTGCCAGCAGCCCTGGACTAGCGGGAAGGAATGAGCAGTTCTTC.

To note about this clone: A much larger clone is a single base away; this may be a read error. The chain recombines TRBV30 with TRBJ1-2; TRBD1 matches at 9 bases. The CDR3 length is 15 residues. V was clipped by 3 bases and J by 3 bases; unmatched bases: 8. CDR1 is GTSNPN, CDR2 SVGIG, per germline (reference sequence). CDR3 DNA: TGTGCCTGGAGCCGGGACAGGGATGGGTACTATGGCTACACCTTC. Translated, it gives CAWSRDRDGYYGYTF. The full variable domain, rest sourced from reference TRBV30 and TRBJ1-2, is SQTIHQWPATLVQPVGSPLSLECTVEGTSNPNLYWYRQAAGRGLQLLFYSVGIGQISSEVPQNLSASRPQDRQFILSSKKLLLSDSGFYLCAWSRDRDGYYGYTFGSGTRLTVV.

J is TRBJ1-4 and V is TRBV4-2; the D is unclear. Germline V gene lookup returns CDR1 LGHNA and CDR2 YNFKEQ. V gave up 3 bases and J gave up 5 bases, with 10 bases separating them. The CDR3 covers 14 residues. CDR3 bases: TGTGCCAGCAGCCAGGAGGCCGACAATGAAAAACTGTTTTTT. Its protein is CASSQEADNEKLFF.

This chain uses TRBV5-8 with TRBJ1-3, with D uncertain. The CDR3 contains 15 residues. CDR1 is SGHTS, CDR2 YDEGEE, per germline. The V end lost 1 base, the J end lost 4 bases, and 12 bases lay between the germline ends. The CDR3 sequence is CASSLMKGSGNTIYF. As DNA, the CDR3 is TGTGCCAGCAGCTTGATGAAGGGATCCGGAAACACCATATATTTT.

This CDR3 is CASSSSFGTSETQYF. The CDR3 DNA reads TGTGCCAGCAGCTCCTCCTTTGGGACCTCTGAGACCCAGTACTTC. The J gene is TRBJ2-5, the V gene TRBV7-9; perhaps D is TRBD1 or TRBD2 (5 bases each). CDR1 and CDR2 (germline): SEHNR, FQNEAQ (reference sequence). Deletions cut 4 bases from V and 5 bases from J, with 17 bases between. There are 15 residues in the CDR3.

The chain has TRBV6-5 and TRBJ1-5, with TRBD1 matching 8 bases. The CDR3 consists of 14 residues. Losses at the gene ends were 8 bases for V and 10 bases for J; bases not matched to a gene: 13. Germline assignment: CDR1 MNHEY and CDR2 SVGAGI. CDR3 nucleotides: TGTGCCAGCGGTCGCAGGGGGCCCTCTAGACCCCAGCATTTT. This codes for CASGRRGPSRPQHF.

V gene TRBV11-3 combines with J gene TRBJ2-3, with D perhaps TRBD2 (5 bases). The CDR3 loop spans 16 amino acids. CDR1 and CDR2 (germline): SGHNT, YENEEA. V was pared by 5 bases and J by 0 bases, with 15 bases between. The chain's CDR3 is CASSPGLASSTDTQYF. In DNA form, the CDR3 reads TGTGCCAGCAGCCCTGGACTGGCTTCTAGCACAGATACGCAGTATTTT.

This clone was picked up a small number of times. The CDR3 bases are TGTGCCAGCTCACTCAGAGACTATGGCTACACCTTC. Amino acids: CASSLRDYGYTF. The V call is TRBV18, the J call TRBJ1-2, with unresolved D. Trimming took off 4 bases at V and 3 bases at J, with 6 bases between the two ends. CDR3 length equals 12 residues. Germline V gene sequence: CDR1 KGHSH, CDR2 LQKENI.

This clone was detected once. The chain combines TRBV28 with TRBJ2-7; TRBD1 aligns across 9 bases. This CDR3 is built from 14 residues. Germline V gene lookup returns CDR1 MDHEN and CDR2 SYDVKM. With V trimmed by 8 bases and J by 4 bases, 9 bases remained unmatched. The CDR3 protein is CASFPGTGSYEQYF. The CDR3, as DNA: TGTGCCAGCTTCCCCGGGACAGGGTCGTACGAGCAGTACTTC.

The gene calls are TRBV27 and TRBJ2-1; D not resolved. Germline V lookup: CDR1 MNHEY, CDR2 SMNVEV (reference sequence). The V end lost 4 bases, the J end lost 6 bases, and 16 bases lay between the germline ends. The CDR3 is 15 amino acids. This CDR3 reads CASSSPRRRANEQFF. DNA for the CDR3: TGTGCCAGCAGTTCCCCCCGGCGAAGGGCCAATGAGCAGTTCTTC.

This chain uses TRBV2 with TRBJ2-7; D is uncertain. Trimming cost V 6 bases and J 6 bases, with 9 bases left between them. CDR1 and CDR2 (germline): SNHLY, FYNNEI. The CDR3 has 11 residues. The CDR3 protein is CASRQVTEQYF. The CDR3 coding sequence is TGTGCCAGCAGGCAGGTAACCGAGCAGTACTTC.

V and J are TRBV15 and TRBJ1-2, with D perhaps TRBD1 (5 bases). The V and J ends lost 11 bases and 4 bases respectively, with 17 bases between them. The CDR3 sequence is 13 residues long. Germline CDR1 is LNHNV and CDR2 is YYDKDF (reference sequence). In nucleotides, the CDR3 is TGTGCCGCCGGGTCCCCAGGGACCTATGGCTACACCTTC. Translated, it gives CAAGSPGTYGYTF. The entire variable domain, with the rest obtained from reference TRBV15 and TRBJ1-2, is as follows: DAMVIQNPRYQVTQFGKPVTLSCSQTLNHNVMYWYQQKSSQAPKLLFHYYDKDFNNEADTPDNFQSRRPNTSFCFLDIRSPGLGDTAMYLCAAGSPGTYGYTFGSGTRLTVV.

This rearrangement joins TRBV7-9 to TRBJ1-2; no clear D. The CDR3 is 12 amino acids. Trimming pared 4 bases from V and 5 bases from J, leaving 8 bases between. CDR1 is SEHNR and CDR2 is FQNEAQ in the germline V gene (reference sequence). This CDR3 reads CASSYGSYGYTF. Here the CDR3 DNA reads TGTGCCAGCAGCTACGGGAGTTATGGCTACACCTTC. Together with reference TRBV7-9 and TRBJ1-2, the CDR3 gives the full variable domain: DTGVSQNPRHKITKRGQNVTFRCDPISEHNRLYWYRQTLGQGPEFLTYFQNEAQLEKSRLLSDRFSAERPKGSFSTLEIQRTEQGDSAMYLCASSYGSYGYTFGSGTRLTVV.

The chain couples TRBV5-1 to TRBJ2-1; 12 positions agree with TRBD2. Germline V gene sequence: CDR1 SGHRS, CDR2 YFSETQ. The CDR3 spans 16 residues. V was pared by 3 bases and J by 7 bases, with 8 bases of the junction left unmatched. The CDR3 region has the DNA TGCGCCAGCAGCTCTAGCGGGAGGGCCGTTGGGAATGAGCAGTTCTTC. It encodes CASSSSGRAVGNEQFF.

Turning to this clone: Other nucleotide sequences in the sample specify the same CDR3. CDR3 coding DNA: TGTGCCAGCAGCTTAGATTCGGATACGCAGTATTTT. It encodes CASSLDSDTQYF. The gene calls are TRBV11-2 and TRBJ2-3, with unresolved D. This CDR3 comprises 12 residues. V shed 0 bases and J shed 6 bases, with 4 bases lying between them. Germline V lookup: CDR1 SGHAT, CDR2 FQNNGV.

The V call is TRBV5-6, the J call TRBJ1-3, with 7 bases matching TRBD1. V lost 3 bases to trimming and J lost 4 bases; unmatched junction nucleotides: 7. This CDR3 is 15 amino acids long. Per the germline V gene, CDR1 is SGHDT and CDR2 is YYEEEE. CDR3 bases: TGTGCCAGCAGCTCCCGCAGGGGGAGAGGAAACACCATATATTTT. This gives the protein CASSSRRGRGNTIYF. The whole variable domain, filled in from reference TRBV5-6 and TRBJ1-3, reads DAGVTQSPTHLIKTRGQQVTLRCSPKSGHDTVSWYQQALGQGPQFIFQYYEEEERQRGNFPDRFSGHQFPNYSSELNVNALLLGDSALYLCASSSRRGRGNTIYFGEGSWLTVV.

This rearrangement joins TRBV6-1 to TRBJ1-5; D is uncertain. Germline loops: CDR1 MNHNS, CDR2 SASEGT. There are 14 residues in the CDR3. The V end lost 3 bases, the J end lost 0 bases, and 6 bases lay between the germline ends. The CDR3 is CASSDRYSNQPQHF. The CDR3 DNA is TGTGCCAGCAGTGACCGGTATAGCAATCAGCCCCAGCATTTT.

Notes on this clone: This same CDR3 is encoded by further DNA sequences in the sample. The chain joins TRBV15 to TRBJ2-7, with D unresolved. The CDR3 loop spans 13 amino acids. Germline V gene lookup returns CDR1 LNHNV and CDR2 YYDKDF (reference sequence). The V end lost 0 bases, the J end lost 0 bases, and 3 bases lay between the germline ends. The CDR3 is CATSRDFSYEQYF. In DNA form, the CDR3 reads TGTGCCACCAGCAGAGACTTCTCCTACGAGCAGTACTTC.

The rearrangement uses TRBV11-2 and TRBJ2-5; D is perhaps TRBD2 (6 bases). CDR1 is SGHAT, CDR2 FQNNGV, per germline. The V end was cut by 0 bases, the J end by 1 base, with 6 bases between. CDR3 length equals 14 residues. The CDR3 sequence is CASSLERGQETQYF. The CDR3, as DNA: TGTGCCAGCAGCTTAGAGCGGGGCCAAGAGACCCAGTACTTC.

The chain uses TRBV27 and TRBJ2-1, with no clear D. V was cut by 8 bases and J by 10 bases, with 18 bases left in between. The germline V gene has CDR1 MNHEY and CDR2 SMNVEV (reference sequence). This CDR3 has 13 amino acids. The CDR3 DNA reads TGTGCCAGCGCATCTTTTAGCTTTCGGGAGCAGTTCTTC. Its translation: CASASFSFREQFF.

This clone was recorded a few times. The chain links TRBV4-1 to TRBJ2-2; D uncertain. Germline CDR1 is MGHRA and CDR2 is YSYEKL. This CDR3 region has 13 residues. Deletions cut 1 base from V and 4 bases from J, with 4 bases between. The CDR3: CASSQGSTGELFF. The CDR3 DNA reads as TGCGCCAGCAGCCAAGGCTCCACCGGGGAGCTGTTTTTT.

The genes are TRBV5-1 and TRBJ2-7; D is unresolved. CDR3 size: 12 residues. Trimming stripped 4 bases from V and 5 bases from J, with 10 bases between. Germline-derived CDR1 and CDR2 are SGHRS and YFSETQ. CDR3 nucleotides: TGCGCCAGCAGCAGGGATTCCCACGAGCAGTACTTC. The encoded protein is CASSRDSHEQYF. Variable domain in full (rest from reference TRBV5-1 and TRBJ2-7): KAGVTQTPRYLIKTRGQQVTLSCSPISGHRSVSWYQQTPGQGLQFLFEYFSETQRNKGNFPGRFSGRQFSNSRSEMNVSTLELGDSALYLCASSRDSHEQYFGPGTRLTVT.

This rearrangement joins TRBV5-1 to TRBJ2-7; TRBD2 aligns across 10 bases. CDR1 and CDR2 from the germline V gene are SGHRS and YFSETQ. J gave up 4 bases and V 5 bases, and 6 bases lay outside the gene matches. CDR3 size: 14 residues. CDR3 region: CASRAASGSYEQYF. The CDR3 DNA sequence: TGCGCCAGCAGAGCGGCTAGCGGGAGTTACGAGCAGTACTTC.

The gene calls are TRBV7-9 and TRBJ2-7; 7 bases map to TRBD2. This CDR3 comprises 11 residues. Germline V gene sequence: CDR1 SEHNR, CDR2 FQNEAQ (reference sequence). V lost 7 bases, J lost 7 bases, and 4 bases stayed unmatched. The CDR3 coding sequence is TGTGCCAGCACTGGGGGGGTGGAGCAGTACTTC. Its translation is CASTGGVEQYF.

The chain links TRBV5-8 to TRBJ2-2, with TRBD1 matching over 12 bases. Germline-derived CDR1 and CDR2 are SGHTS and YDEGEE. V was clipped by 3 bases and J by 2 bases; unmatched bases: 2. The CDR3 sequence is 16 residues long. The CDR3 region has the DNA TGTGCCAGCAGCTCGGGGACAGGGGGCAACACCGGGGAGCTGTTTTTT. Protein: CASSSGTGGNTGELFF. Combining the CDR3 with reference TRBV5-8 and TRBJ2-2 gives the whole variable domain EAGVTQSPTHLIKTRGQQATLRCSPISGHTSVYWYQQALGLGLQFLLWYDEGEERNRGNFPPRFSGRQFPNYSSELNVNALELEDSALYLCASSSGTGGNTGELFFGEGSRLTVL.

V gene TRBV5-3 combines with J gene TRBJ2-1, with 7 bases identical to TRBD2. TRBV5-3 is an open reading frame whose function is uncertain. V lost 4 bases, J lost 2 bases, and 12 bases stayed unmatched. This CDR3 has 17 amino acids. The CDR3 nucleotides are TGTGCCAGAAGCCCACCCCCTGGGGGGGTCCCCTACAATGAGCAGTTCTTC. Translating it yields CARSPPPGGVPYNEQFF.

The genes are TRBV5-5 and TRBJ2-7, with a possible D match to TRBD1 (9 bases). The CDR3 has 15 residues. Germline CDR1 SGHKS, CDR2 YYEKEE (reference sequence). The ends were cut back, 4 bases at V and 1 base at J, with 15 bases in the middle. In DNA form, the CDR3 reads TGTGCCAGCAGCCGCGGGGGGACAGGGTCCTACGAGCAGTACTTC. Its translation: CASSRGGTGSYEQYF.

The CDR3 loop is CASSLTARGELFF. The DNA of the CDR3 is TGTGCCAGCAGCCTAACTGCCAGGGGGGAGCTGTTTTTT. The chain combines TRBV2 with TRBJ2-2; D unclear. The germline V and J ends were trimmed by 6 bases and 8 bases, with 13 bases remaining between them. Germline V lookup: CDR1 SNHLY, CDR2 FYNNEI. The CDR3 runs to 13 residues.